This entry concerns a single T cell receptor (beta chain). What this receptor recognizes is not known. Base qualities are missing; no much larger clone stands one base away. This sample was included in a study of blood T cell repertoires in COVID-19 (dated by TCRdb to about 2020). Context from the whole study: Collaborator samples came from the United States, Italy and Spain and covered acute and convalescent phases of COVID-19. Sample metadata almost always included a de-identified subject ID, COVID-19 status, age in years and sex. The material from the prospective study consisted of cDNA or gDNA derived from T cells, B-cell-depleted T cells, or PBMCs. The repertoires were released in a freely available public database intended as a resource for research on the immune response to SARS-CoV-2. Subjects who had been exposed to COVID-19, were actively infected with it, or had recovered from it provided the deeply sampled blood TCRbeta repertoires that made up the dataset. Samples were obtained from the ongoing ImmuneRACE study (first 160 participants) and from over 1,000 subjects provided by 6 global collaborators. Where available, HLA class I and class II types were taken from metadata supplied by the sample provider and were not determined by assay-based typing. Study-wide conclusions, independent of this receptor: Clinical and demographic metadata were provided uncurated, with the amount varying by source and participant.

The collaborating institutions used their own protocols to collect whole blood in K2EDTA tubes. For TCRbeta analysis, collaborator samples were shipped as frozen whole blood, as isolated PBMCs, or as DNA extracted from either sample type. The immunoSEQ Assay, a bias-controlled multiplex PCR, was used to amplify TCRbeta CDR3 regions from genomic DNA. Processing in the source paper ran as follows. Nucleated cell counts per sample were estimated from amplification of reference gene primers within the assay. To quantify the absolute abundance of each unique TCRbeta CDR3 rearrangement, sequence reads were collapsed and filtered. For each sample, productive Simpson clonality was calculated by taking the square root of Simpson's diversity index across productive rearrangements. In its TCRdb copy, this immuneACCESS table keeps in-frame sequences only and misses some clones. Where compared with another copy, unresolved V genes explain less than half of these, and the others have no known cause. The D gene and trimming were derived from the DNA, and the V and J assignments and clone size from that table. The sample table lists roughly 160,000 clones, 85% to 90% of them with a count of one. The ten largest clones add up to 5.5% to 8% of the sample.

The germline V and J ends show losses of 0 bases and 0 bases respectively, and no gene match explains 18 bases of the junction. The CDR3 has 21 amino acids, counting the end cysteine and phenylalanine. Kept here is only the CDR3 DNA, which spans 63 bases and is read in frame from base 1. For CDR1 and CDR2, the germline V gene lists MGHRA and YSYEKL. What was sequenced was peripheral blood. Rearrangement joined TRBV4-1 to TRBJ2-7; TRBD2 aligns with 9 central bases. This TCR was recovered from a man aged 50 to 59 with active or convalescent COVID-19. The CDR3 has the sequence CASSQDIRREGHSRRSYEQYF. DNA sequence: TGCGCCAGCAGCCAAGATATACGGCGGGAGGGCCACAGTCGACGCTCCTACGAGCAGTACTTC.